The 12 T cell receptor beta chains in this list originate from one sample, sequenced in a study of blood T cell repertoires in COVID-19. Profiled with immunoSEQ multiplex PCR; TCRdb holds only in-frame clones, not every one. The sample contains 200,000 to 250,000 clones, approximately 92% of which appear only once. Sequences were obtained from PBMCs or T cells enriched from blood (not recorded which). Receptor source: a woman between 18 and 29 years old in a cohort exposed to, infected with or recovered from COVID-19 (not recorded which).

Written as DNA, the CDR3 is TGTGCCAGCATTCAGCGGGAGGGCCTCCACAATGAGCAGTTCTTC. This translates into CASIQREGLHNEQFF. The chain is built from TRBV9 and TRBJ2-1; 10 nucleotides line up with TRBD2. The CDR3 totals 15 residues. Germline CDR1 SGDLS, CDR2 YYNGEE. Unmatched junction bases numbered 8, after V lost 6 bases and J lost 5 bases. Full variable domain (remainder filled in from reference TRBV9 and TRBJ2-1): DSGVTQTPKHLITATGQRVTLRCSPRSGDLSVYWYQQSLDQGLQFLIQYYNGEERAKGNILERFSAQQFPDLHSELNLSSLELGDSALYFCASIQREGLHNEQFFGPGTRLTVL.

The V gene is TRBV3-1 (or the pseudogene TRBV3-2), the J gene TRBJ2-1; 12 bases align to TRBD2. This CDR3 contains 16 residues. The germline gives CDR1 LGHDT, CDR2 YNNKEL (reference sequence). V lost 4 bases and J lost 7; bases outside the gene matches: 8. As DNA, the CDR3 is TGTGCCAGCAGCCGTCTAGCGGGGGGGCCAGGGAATGAGCAGTTCTTC. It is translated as CASSRLAGGPGNEQFF.

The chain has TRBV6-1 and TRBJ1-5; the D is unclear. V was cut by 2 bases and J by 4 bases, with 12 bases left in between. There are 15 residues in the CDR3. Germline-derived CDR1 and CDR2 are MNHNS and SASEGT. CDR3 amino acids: CASSELGSGNQPQHF. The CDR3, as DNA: TGTGCCAGCAGTGAACTCGGGTCCGGGAATCAGCCCCAGCATTTT.

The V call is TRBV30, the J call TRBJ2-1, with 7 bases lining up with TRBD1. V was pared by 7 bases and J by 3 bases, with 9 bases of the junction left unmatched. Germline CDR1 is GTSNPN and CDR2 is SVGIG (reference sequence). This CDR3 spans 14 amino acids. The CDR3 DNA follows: TGTGCCTCCCGCCGGGACAGTTACTACAATGAGCAGTTCTTC. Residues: CASRRDSYYNEQFF.

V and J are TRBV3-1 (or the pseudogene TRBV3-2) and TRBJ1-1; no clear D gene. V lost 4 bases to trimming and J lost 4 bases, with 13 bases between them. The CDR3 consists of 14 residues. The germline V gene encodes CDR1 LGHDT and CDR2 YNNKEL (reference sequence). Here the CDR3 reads CASSPTYRGTEAFF. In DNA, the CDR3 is TGTGCCAGCAGCCCAACATATCGGGGCACTGAAGCTTTCTTT.

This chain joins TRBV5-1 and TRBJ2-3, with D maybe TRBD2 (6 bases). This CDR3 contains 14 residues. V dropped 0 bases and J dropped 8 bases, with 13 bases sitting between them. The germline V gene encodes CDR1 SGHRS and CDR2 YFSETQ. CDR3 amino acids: CASSLGASEATQYF. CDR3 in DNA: TGCGCCAGCAGCTTGGGCGCTAGCGAAGCTACGCAGTATTTT.

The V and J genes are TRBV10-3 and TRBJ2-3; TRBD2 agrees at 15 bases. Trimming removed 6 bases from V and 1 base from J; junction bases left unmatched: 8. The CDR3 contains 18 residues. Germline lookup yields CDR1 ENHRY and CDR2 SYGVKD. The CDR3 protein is CAISKGLAGGIGTDTQYF. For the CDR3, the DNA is TGTGCCATCAGCAAAGGACTAGCGGGGGGGATTGGCACAGATACGCAGTATTTT.

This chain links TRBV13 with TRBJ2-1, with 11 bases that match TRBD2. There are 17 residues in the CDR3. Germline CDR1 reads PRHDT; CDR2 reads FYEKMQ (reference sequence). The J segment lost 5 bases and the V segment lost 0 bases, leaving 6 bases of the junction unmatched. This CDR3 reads CASSLGLAGVPNNEQFF. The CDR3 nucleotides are TGTGCCAGCAGCTTAGGACTAGCGGGAGTCCCGAACAATGAGCAGTTCTTC.

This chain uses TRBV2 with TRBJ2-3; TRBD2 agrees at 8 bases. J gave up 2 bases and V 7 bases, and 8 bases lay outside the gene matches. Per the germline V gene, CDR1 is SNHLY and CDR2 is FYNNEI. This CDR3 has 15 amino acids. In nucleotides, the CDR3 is TGTGCCAGCATGAGGTCCGGGGGGGTCACAGATACGCAGTATTTT. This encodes CASMRSGGVTDTQYF.

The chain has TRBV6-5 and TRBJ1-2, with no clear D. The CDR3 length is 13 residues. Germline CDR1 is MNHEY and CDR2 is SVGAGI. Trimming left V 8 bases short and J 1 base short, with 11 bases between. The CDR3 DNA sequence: TGTGCCAGCGGAAGGGCGGGTAACTATGGCTACACCTTC. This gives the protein CASGRAGNYGYTF.

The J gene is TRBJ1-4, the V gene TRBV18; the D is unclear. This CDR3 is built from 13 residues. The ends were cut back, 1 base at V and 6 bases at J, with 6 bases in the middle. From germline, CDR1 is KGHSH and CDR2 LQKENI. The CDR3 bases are TGTGCCAGCTCACCACGGGCAGATGAAAAACTGTTTTTT. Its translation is CASSPRADEKLFF.

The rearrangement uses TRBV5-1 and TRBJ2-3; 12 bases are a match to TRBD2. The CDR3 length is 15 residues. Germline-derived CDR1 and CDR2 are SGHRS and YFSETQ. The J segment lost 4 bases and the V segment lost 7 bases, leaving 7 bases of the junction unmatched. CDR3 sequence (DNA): TGCGCCAGCGTCCTAGCGGGAGGGAGCGCAGATACGCAGTATTTT. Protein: CASVLAGGSADTQYF.